This is a list of T cell receptor beta chains from one sample in a study of blood T cell repertoires in COVID-19. Method: immunoSEQ multiplex PCR; TCRdb's copy keeps in-frame clones and lacks some. The data hold 55,000 to 75,000 clones, with just over 85% observed a single time. Sequencing used peripheral blood. Every receptor here comes from a middle-aged man with acute or convalescent COVID-19. CDR3s include the opening cysteine and the closing phenylalanine or tryptophan. Fields, in order: J gene, V gene, D gene, clone size, CDR3 DNA, CDR3 protein. D genes are given only for firm matches. The size entry is marked missing in some rows and otherwise reads once, few, many or a size class.

>TRBJ2-7|TRBV5-1|-|-
TGCGCCAGCAAAGTAACACCAGACAGGAAGTACGAGCAGTACTTC
CASKVTPDRKYEQYF
>TRBJ1-2|TRBV6-5|-|-
TGTGCCAGCAGTTACCTCGGCAGGAACTATGGCTACACCTTC
CASSYLGRNYGYTF
>TRBJ2-2|TRBV19|-|-
TGTGCCAGCGAGGACTCTACCCAGGCCGGGGAGCTGTTTTTT
CASEDSTQAGELFF
>TRBJ1-3|TRBV5-5|-|-
TGTGCCAGCCGCAGAGACTTCTCTGGAAACACCATATATTTT
CASRRDFSGNTIYF
>TRBJ1-3|TRBV5-1|TRBD1|-
TGCGCCAGCAGAGACAGGGACAAATCTGGAAACACCATATATTTT
CASRDRDKSGNTIYF
>TRBJ1-1|TRBV28|TRBD1|-
TGTGCCAGCAGTTCGGGACAGTTAAGGGATGTTTTT
CASSSGQLRDVF
>TRBJ1-6|TRBV3-1/TRBV3-2|TRBD1|-
TGTGCCAGCAGCCAAGGGACAGGAAGCTATAATTCACCCCTCCACTTT
CASSQGTGSYNSPLHF
>TRBJ2-1|TRBV5-1|TRBD2|once
TGCGCCAGCAGCCCCACTAGCGGGAGGGTGGGTGAGCAGTTCTTC
CASSPTSGRVGEQFF
>TRBJ1-3|TRBV2|-|-
TGTGCCAGCAGTGAGTCCAGGGTCGGAAACACCATATATTTT
CASSESRVGNTIYF
>TRBJ2-2|TRBV27|-|-
TGTGCCAGCAGTTTCGGGAACACCGGGGAGCTGTTTTTT
CASSFGNTGELFF
>TRBJ1-1|TRBV6-1|-|once
TGTGCCAGCAGTGAACAGGGAACTGAAGCTTTCTTT
CASSEQGTEAFF
>TRBJ2-1|TRBV4-1|TRBD2|-
TGCGCCAGCAGCCATGACCCGGGAGGCTCCTACAATGAGCAGTTCTTC
CASSHDPGGSYNEQFF
>TRBJ2-1|TRBV11-3|-|-
TGTGCCAGCAGCTACAGGGGGGGCTTACGGGAGCAGTTCTTC
CASSYRGGLREQFF
>TRBJ1-1|TRBV30|-|-
TGTGCCTGGAGTGGACTTTGGGCAGGGGCCGGCGTAATGAACACTGAAGCTTTCTTT
CAWSGLWAGAGVMNTEAFF
>TRBJ1-6|TRBV19|TRBD1|-
TGTGCCAGTAGGGTCGACAGGGGGAATTCACCCCTCCACTTT
CASRVDRGNSPLHF
>TRBJ1-1|TRBV18|-|-
TGTGCCAGCTCGACAGGTGCCGCCACTGAAGCTTTCTTT
CASSTGAATEAFF
>TRBJ2-1|TRBV5-8|-|-
TGTGCCAGCAGCCGTGGAGGGTTCCAGTTCTTC
CASSRGGFQFF
>TRBJ2-7|TRBV6-5|TRBD2|-
TGTGCCAGCAGCACTGGACTAGCGGGAGTCGACGAGCAGTACTTC
CASSTGLAGVDEQYF
>TRBJ2-7|TRBV6-5|-|medium-sized
TGTGCCACTGGGGCAGGCCCGTCCTACGAGCAGTACTTC
CATGAGPSYEQYF
>TRBJ2-3|TRBV4-2|-|-
TGTGCCAGCAGCCAAGCTCTCGCGGGCGGATTCACAGATACGCAGTATTTT
CASSQALAGGFTDTQYF
>TRBJ2-7|TRBV25-1|TRBD1|-
TGTGCCAGCAGTGATGGGGGCCGGGACAGGGGGGCCTACGAGCAGTACTTC
CASSDGGRDRGAYEQYF
>TRBJ2-7|TRBV19|TRBD1|once
TGTGCCAGTAGTAGGACAGGGGAGTACGAGCAGTACTTC
CASSRTGEYEQYF
>TRBJ2-3|TRBV2|TRBD1|-
TGTGCCAGCACCCGAGGGGGCCTGGGGAAAGATACGCAGTATTTT
CASTRGGLGKDTQYF
>TRBJ2-3|TRBV11-2|TRBD2|-
TGTGCCAGCAGCTTAGTAGGGACTAGCGGGGGGGCAGTGTCGAATACGCAGTATTTT
CASSLVGTSGGAVSNTQYF
>TRBJ1-1|TRBV7-9|-|-
TGTGCCAGCAGCTTGAGCGTAGGCACTGAAGCTTTCTTT
CASSLSVGTEAFF
>TRBJ1-1|TRBV27|-|-
TGTGCCATTCCAGGTGGCAGATCTGAAGCTTTCTTT
CAIPGGRSEAFF
>TRBJ1-1|TRBV19|-|-
TGTGCCAGTAGCCCCCTACTATACCACAGGGTCGGGAACACTGAAGCTTTCTTT
CASSPLLYHRVGNTEAFF
>TRBJ2-5|TRBV15|TRBD2|-
TGTGCCACCAGCGGAGCGGGGTCCAGGACCCAGTACTTC
CATSGAGSRTQYF
>TRBJ2-6|TRBV5-1|TRBD2|-
TGCGCCAGCAGCTTGTCCGGGAGGGACGTCCTGACTTTC
CASSLSGRDVLTF
>TRBJ1-2|TRBV19|-|few
TGTGCCAGTAGTCTTCAAGAGTACTCTAACTATGGCTACACCTTC
CASSLQEYSNYGYTF
>TRBJ2-3|TRBV11-2|TRBD2|-
TGTGCCAGCACTATAAGAGGCGGGGGGGCCGCAGATACGCAGTATTTT
CASTIRGGGAADTQYF
>TRBJ2-3|TRBV2|-|-
TGTGCCAGCGCCGACAGAAGACTCACAGATACGCAGTATTTT
CASADRRLTDTQYF